The 22 T cell receptor beta chains below were found in one sample sequenced in a study of cytomegalovirus exposure and HLA in healthy donors. In the PCR, 60 Vbeta and 13 Jbeta primers were used. Profiling relied on immunoSEQ multiplex PCR, and the TCRdb table lists in-frame clones only, not all of them. The table lists under 250,000 clones, around 86% of them singletons. What was sequenced was PBMCs. These receptors all stem from a woman aged 50 to 60 in good health and CMV-seropositive.

The rearrangement joins TRBV28 to TRBJ1-2, with a tentative D call TRBD1 (5 bases). The CDR3 is 12 amino acids. Per the germline V gene, CDR1 is MDHEN and CDR2 is SYDVKM. Trimming cost V 3 bases and J 7 bases, with 9 bases left between them. This chain's CDR3 is CASSFQDSGYTF. The CDR3 DNA follows: TGTGCCAGCAGTTTCCAAGACAGTGGCTACACCTTC.

A single count supports this clone. V gene TRBV2 combines with J gene TRBJ2-3; weak D call: TRBD2 (6 bases). CDR3 length equals 15 residues. Looked up from germline, CDR1 is SNHLY and CDR2 is FYNNEI. The V gene lost 7 bases and the J gene lost 4 bases, with 18 bases spanning the gap. CDR3 sequence: CASKKLRAGPDTQYF. CDR3 nucleotides: TGTGCCAGCAAGAAACTTAGAGCGGGCCCAGATACGCAGTATTTT.

The rearrangement links TRBV19 to TRBJ1-1, with D unresolved. From germline, CDR1 is LNHDA and CDR2 SQIVND (reference sequence). The CDR3 spans 15 residues. V was clipped by 7 bases and J by 3 bases, with 18 bases between them. CDR3 bases: TGTGCCAGTACTCGTCCGGGAGGGAGGGACACTGAAGCTTTCTTT. Protein sequence: CASTRPGGRDTEAFF. The variable domain in full, with the rest retrieved from reference TRBV19 and TRBJ1-1, is DGGITQSPKYLFRKEGQNVTLSCEQNLNHDAMYWYRQDPGQGLRLIYYSQIVNDFQKGDIAEGYSVSREKKESFPLTVTSAQKNPTAFYLCASTRPGGRDTEAFFGQGTRLTVV.

The chain couples TRBV5-1 to TRBJ2-5, with D possibly matching TRBD1 (5 bases). This CDR3 spans 14 amino acids. Deletions cut 0 bases from V and 3 bases from J, with 9 bases between. Germline assignment: CDR1 SGHRS and CDR2 YFSETQ. CDR3: CASSLVPGKETQYF. CDR3 nucleotides: TGCGCCAGCAGCTTGGTTCCAGGGAAAGAGACCCAGTACTTC.

V and J are TRBV15 and TRBJ1-1; D perhaps matches TRBD1 (5 bases). This CDR3 comprises 20 residues. V lost 0 bases and J lost 0, with 23 bases in between. Germline V lookup: CDR1 LNHNV, CDR2 YYDKDF (reference sequence). The CDR3 DNA reads TGTGCCACCAGCAGAGATACCCCAGGGTCAAGGGCCGATCTGAACACTGAAGCTTTCTTT. It specifies CATSRDTPGSRADLNTEAFF.

The chain employs TRBV19 and TRBJ2-6; D remains unclear. CDR1 LNHDA and CDR2 SQIVND come from the germline V gene (reference sequence). Deletions cut 3 bases from V and 10 bases from J, with 13 bases between. This CDR3 has 14 amino acids. DNA for the CDR3: TGTGCCAGTAGTATTTCCGGCGGCGGAAACGTCCTGACTTTC. It encodes CASSISGGGNVLTF.

Here the CDR3 reads CATSRDPDRSEKLFF. CDR3 DNA sequence: TGTGCCACCAGCAGAGACCCGGACAGGTCTGAAAAACTGTTTTTT. This chain joins TRBV15 and TRBJ1-4, with 7 positions matching TRBD1. The V and J ends lost 0 bases and 7 bases, in that order; junction bases with no gene match: 5. The CDR3 sequence is 15 residues long. CDR1 LNHNV and CDR2 YYDKDF come from the germline V gene (reference sequence).

The V and J genes are TRBV7-2 and TRBJ2-7; no clear D gene. Germline values: CDR1 SGHTA, CDR2 FQGNSA. The CDR3 length is 12 residues. Trimming removed 5 bases at V and 4 bases at J, with 9 bases between. In DNA form, the CDR3 reads TGTGCCAGCAGCCCACCTATTTACGAGCAGTACTTC. Amino acids: CASSPPIYEQYF.

J is TRBJ1-5 and V is TRBV4-3; 7 bases are shared with TRBD1. The CDR3 runs 18 residues. The V and J ends lost 0 bases and 4 bases, in that order; junction bases with no gene match: 12. Germline V CDR1 and CDR2: LGHNA, YSLEER. The CDR3 protein is CASSQDFVQGVGNQPQHF. The CDR3 nucleotides read TGCGCCAGCAGCCAAGACTTCGTTCAGGGGGTTGGAAATCAGCCCCAGCATTTT.

The CDR3 coding sequence is TGTGCCTGTCCTAGGGGGCCTGGAAACACCATATATTTT. Amino acids: CACPRGPGNTIYF. The rearrangement uses TRBV30 and TRBJ1-3; 7 bases are shared with TRBD1. The V gene end was trimmed by 6 bases and the J gene end by 2 bases; junction bases not matched to a gene: 4. This CDR3 has 13 residues. Per germline, CDR1 GTSNPN and CDR2 SVGIG (reference sequence).

This chain uses TRBV5-4 with TRBJ2-5; no reliable D call. Trimming took off 2 bases at V and 11 bases at J, with 13 bases between the two ends. The CDR3 has 12 amino acids. Looked up from germline, CDR1 is SGHNT and CDR2 is YYREEE (reference sequence). CDR3 sequence reads: CASSLDGGRQYF. CDR3 sequence (DNA): TGTGCCAGCAGCTTAGACGGCGGTCGTCAGTACTTC.

The chain recombines TRBV5-8 with TRBJ1-2; TRBD1 matches at 9 bases. Germline CDR1 and CDR2: SGHTS and YDEGEE. The CDR3 has 16 amino acids. Trimming took 1 base from V and 4 from J; bases not matched to a gene: 8. This CDR3 is CASSLYGDRDVYGYTF. DNA for the CDR3: TGTGCCAGCAGCTTGTATGGGGACAGGGATGTCTATGGCTACACCTTC.

V and J are TRBV6-6 and TRBJ1-6, with TRBD1 identical over 9 bases. Germline-derived CDR1 and CDR2 are MNHNY and SVGAGI (reference sequence). Unmatched junction bases numbered 8, after V lost 4 bases and J lost 10 bases. The length of the CDR3 is 15 residues. The CDR3 loop reads CASSSNRDRDSPLHF. The CDR3 DNA sequence: TGTGCCAGCAGTTCAAACCGGGACAGGGACTCACCCCTCCACTTT.

For the CDR3, the DNA is TGCGCCAGCAGTTCTCCGGGACAGGGAACTAATGAAAAACTGTTTTTT. It is translated as CASSSPGQGTNEKLFF. V is TRBV5-1 and J is TRBJ1-4; 9 bases fit TRBD1. The CDR3 is 16 amino acids. The junction had 6 bases not matched to a gene; V was cut back by 5 bases and J by 1 base. Germline CDR1 is SGHRS and CDR2 is YFSETQ. Based on the CDR3 plus reference TRBV5-1 and TRBJ1-4, the full variable domain is KAGVTQTPRYLIKTRGQQVTLSCSPISGHRSVSWYQQTPGQGLQFLFEYFSETQRNKGNFPGRFSGRQFSNSRSEMNVSTLELGDSALYLCASSSPGQGTNEKLFFGSGTQLSVL.

The chain links TRBV6-6 to TRBJ1-2; perhaps TRBD1 as D (6 bases). The CDR3 totals 13 residues. V shed 2 bases and J shed 3 bases, with 7 bases lying between them. The germline V gene encodes CDR1 MNHNY and CDR2 SVGAGI (reference sequence). In nucleotides, the CDR3 is TGTGCCAGCAGTTACGGACAGTACTATGGCTACACCTTC. Translation: CASSYGQYYGYTF.

The chain employs TRBV29-1 and TRBJ1-1, with 9 bases aligning to TRBD1. This CDR3 comprises 14 residues. Germline V gene data show CDR1 as SQVTM and CDR2 as ANQGSEA. V shed 7 bases, J shed 5 bases, and the junction held 11 bases outside the gene matches. CDR3 sequence reads: CSAPGQGVGTEAFF. The CDR3 DNA reads as TGCAGCGCCCCGGGACAGGGTGTTGGGACTGAAGCTTTCTTT. Looking up the rest from reference TRBV29-1 and TRBJ1-1 gives the full variable domain: SAVISQKPSRDICQRGTSLTIQCQVDSQVTMMFWYRQQPGQSLTLIATANQGSEATYESGFVIDKFPISRPNLTFSTLTVSNMSPEDSSIYLCSAPGQGVGTEAFFGQGTRLTVV.

The chain links TRBV5-1 to TRBJ1-1, with D possibly TRBD1 on 6 matching bases. The germline V gene has CDR1 SGHRS and CDR2 YFSETQ. The CDR3 loop spans 14 amino acids. V was pared by 0 bases and J by 1 base, with 7 bases between. CDR3 sequence reads: CASSLGQENTEAFF. In nucleotides, the CDR3 is TGCGCCAGCAGCTTGGGACAGGAGAACACTGAAGCTTTCTTT.

The chain has TRBV7-3 and TRBJ2-2; D is perhaps TRBD2 (6 bases). The length of the CDR3 is 14 residues. With 0 bases removed from V and 6 bases from J, the gap between germline ends came to 8 bases. Germline V gene data show CDR1 as SGHTA and CDR2 as FQGTGA. The CDR3 is CASSLTRESGELFF. The CDR3 DNA follows: TGTGCCAGCAGCTTAACGCGGGAATCCGGGGAGCTGTTTTTT.

CDR3 sequence: CASSKDREIEKLFF. Here the CDR3 DNA reads TGTGCCAGCAGTAAGGACAGGGAAATTGAAAAACTGTTTTTT. The chain uses TRBV7-8 and TRBJ1-4; 8 nucleotides agree with TRBD1. This CDR3 has 14 amino acids. The V gene end was trimmed by 6 bases and the J gene end by 7 bases; junction bases not matched to a gene: 7. Germline values: CDR1 SGHVS, CDR2 FQNEAQ.

This sequence joins TRBV7-9 and TRBJ1-2; the D gene is possibly TRBD1 (6 bases). This CDR3 contains 13 residues. V was clipped by 3 bases and J by 3 bases, with 8 bases between them. Germline assignment: CDR1 SEHNR and CDR2 FQNEAQ (reference sequence). CDR3 region: CASSLSGDYGYTF. Here the CDR3 DNA reads TGTGCCAGCAGCTTGTCAGGGGACTATGGCTACACCTTC.

V is TRBV6-5 and J is TRBJ2-7; 7 bases align to TRBD1. The trim removed 6 bases at V and 0 bases at J, leaving 8 bases unmatched. Looked up from germline, CDR1 is MNHEY and CDR2 is SVGAGI. The CDR3 has 15 residues. CDR3 residues: CASSFGRDSSYEQYF. In DNA form, the CDR3 reads TGTGCCAGCAGCTTCGGCCGGGACAGCTCCTACGAGCAGTACTTC.

V is TRBV28 and J is TRBJ2-1, with TRBD1 matching 7 bases. Unmatched junction bases numbered 11, after V lost 5 bases and J lost 7 bases. The CDR3 consists of 15 residues. Germline V gene data show CDR1 as MDHEN and CDR2 as SYDVKM. The CDR3 sequence is CASSPGTAVSNEQFF. CDR3 sequence (DNA): TGTGCCAGCAGTCCCGGGACAGCCGTCTCTAATGAGCAGTTCTTC.